A selection of T cell receptor beta chains follows, all from one sample in a study of post-analysis software for immune sequencing data. TCRdb reanalysed the PCR reads using MiXCR and keeps one entry per CDR3 protein. The sample holds about 540,000 distinct CDR3 sequences, around a third seen once. The sample comprised blood. These receptors were obtained from a girl aged 2-17 years with multiple sclerosis. Each CDR3 is given with its conserved first and last residue. The order of the fields is J gene, clone size, V gene, D gene, CDR3 DNA, CDR3 protein. The D gene is left open where the match is weak. Size values are once, few and many counts, or a class for expanded clones, and some rows have none.

J: TRBJ1-2; size: once; V: TRBV4-1; D: .; DNA: TGCGCCAGCAGCCAAGATGCCAAAGGGGGCTATGGCTACACCTTC; CDR3: CASSQDAKGGYGYTF
J: TRBJ2-7; size: few; V: TRBV24-1; D: .; DNA: TGTGCCACCAGTGATTCGGGCCGGGGCACCGTTACCTACGAGCAGTACTTC; CDR3: CATSDSGRGTVTYEQYF
J: TRBJ2-5; size: many; V: TRBV7-9; D: TRBD2; DNA: TGTGCCAGCAGCTTCGGACTAGCAGGCGGAGAGACCCAGTACTTC; CDR3: CASSFGLAGGETQYF
J: TRBJ2-3; size: .; V: TRBV29-1; D: .; DNA: TGCAGCGTTAACCCCCTAGGGAGCACAGATACGCAGTATTTT; CDR3: CSVNPLGSTDTQYF
J: TRBJ2-7; size: .; V: TRBV20-1; D: TRBD1; DNA: TGCAGTGCTAGAGTCTACGGACAGGTTGATTACGAGCAGTACTTC; CDR3: CSARVYGQVDYEQYF
J: TRBJ1-1; size: .; V: TRBV11-2; D: .; DNA: TGTGCCAGCAGGGATTGGGGTGGTACTGAAGCTTTCTTT; CDR3: CASRDWGGTEAFF
J: TRBJ2-7; size: .; V: TRBV18; D: TRBD1; DNA: TGTGCCAGCTCACCTGGGAGGACAGGGGGTGGAGACGAGCAGTACTTC; CDR3: CASSPGRTGGGDEQYF
J: TRBJ2-3; size: once; V: TRBV7-2; D: TRBD2; DNA: TGTGCCACTTCACTAGCGCTCACCCAAGTCGATACGCAGTATTTT; CDR3: CATSLALTQVDTQYF
J: TRBJ2-7; size: once; V: TRBV14; D: .; DNA: TGTGCCAGCAGCCAAAGTCGGGGTATCTCCTACGAGCAGTACTTC; CDR3: CASSQSRGISYEQYF
J: TRBJ2-3; size: few; V: TRBV5-1; D: .; DNA: TGCGCCAGCAGCATAGGGGTATCTGAGACAGATACGCAGTATTTT; CDR3: CASSIGVSETDTQYF
J: TRBJ2-7; size: .; V: TRBV5-1; D: .; DNA: TGCGCCAGCAGCGGGCCGCCGTCCTACGAGCAGTACTTC; CDR3: CASSGPPSYEQYF
J: TRBJ2-5; size: .; V: TRBV10-3; D: TRBD1; DNA: TGTGCCACCGGGGGACAGGGAGAGACCCAGTACTTC; CDR3: CATGGQGETQYF
J: TRBJ1-5; size: .; V: TRBV7-8; D: .; DNA: TGTGCCAGCAGCTTAACGGGCCTTGTCCAGCCCCAGCATTTT; CDR3: CASSLTGLVQPQHF
J: TRBJ2-5; size: .; V: TRBV20-1; D: TRBD2; DNA: TGCAGTGCTCGGACTAGCGGGGGGTGGTACCAAGAGACCCAGTACTTC; CDR3: CSARTSGGWYQETQYF
J: TRBJ1-2; size: few; V: TRBV4-1; D: TRBD1; DNA: TGCGCCAGCAGCACCCTTGCACAGGGGAATGGTCCTTCGGGGTATGGCTACACCTTC; CDR3: CASSTLAQGNGPSGYGYTF
J: TRBJ2-3; size: .; V: TRBV27; D: .; DNA: TGTGCCAGCAGTTCCATGGGGAGCGGAGGCACAGATACGCAGTATTTT; CDR3: CASSSMGSGGTDTQYF
J: TRBJ2-7; size: .; V: TRBV10-3; D: TRBD1; DNA: TGTGCCATCAGGACCACAGGGGGCTACGAGCAGTACTTC; CDR3: CAIRTTGGYEQYF
J: TRBJ1-2; size: few; V: TRBV5-5; D: .; DNA: TGTGCCAGCAGCTCTTCAGTCCCGTCCGGGGATGGCTACACCTTC; CDR3: CASSSSVPSGDGYTF
J: TRBJ1-1; size: .; V: TRBV7-2; D: .; DNA: TGTGCCAGCAGCTTTGGGGGCGGGGGGAACACTGAAGCTTTCTTT; CDR3: CASSFGGGGNTEAFF
J: TRBJ2-5; size: few; V: TRBV6-5; D: .; DNA: TGTGCCAGCAGTTTCAAGGGGCGTTACGGGGACGAGACCCAGTACTTC; CDR3: CASSFKGRYGDETQYF
J: TRBJ1-1; size: .; V: TRBV6-5; D: TRBD1; DNA: TGTGCCAGGAGCCGAGGGACAGCCGAAGCTTTCTTT; CDR3: CARSRGTAEAFF
J: TRBJ2-7; size: few; V: TRBV12-3/TRBV12-4; D: TRBD1; DNA: TGTGCCAGCAGTGGCAACAGGGGGCGGGGATCCTACGAGCAGTACTTC; CDR3: CASSGNRGRGSYEQYF
J: TRBJ1-1; size: few; V: TRBV2; D: TRBD1; DNA: TGTGCCAGTACAGGGGATCGGGACACTGAAGCTTTCTTT; CDR3: CASTGDRDTEAFF
J: TRBJ2-2; size: .; V: TRBV5-1; D: TRBD2; DNA: TGCGCCAGTAGCTTTCCATCGCTAGCGGGAACGAACACCGGGGAGCTGTTTTTT; CDR3: CASSFPSLAGTNTGELFF
J: TRBJ2-3; size: .; V: TRBV6-2/TRBV6-3; D: .; DNA: TGTGCCGCCAGGGATACGGGGTTCGGCACAGATACGCAGTATTTT; CDR3: CAARDTGFGTDTQYF
J: TRBJ2-3; size: .; V: TRBV24-1; D: TRBD2; DNA: TGTGCCACCAGTGGGGGACTAGAGGTCCCAGATACGCAGTATTTT; CDR3: CATSGGLEVPDTQYF
J: TRBJ2-3; size: few; V: TRBV10-3; D: .; DNA: TGTGCCATCAGTGATTTCACGCCCCAGGGCAACACAGATACGCAGTATTTT; CDR3: CAISDFTPQGNTDTQYF
J: TRBJ2-5; size: .; V: TRBV6-2/TRBV6-3; D: .; DNA: TGTGCCAGCACACAAGGAGGGAATGGAGAGACCCAGTACTTC; CDR3: CASTQGGNGETQYF
J: TRBJ2-1; size: .; V: TRBV20-1; D: .; DNA: TGCAGTGCTAGAGAACGGAACAATGAGCAGTTCTTC; CDR3: CSARERNNEQFF